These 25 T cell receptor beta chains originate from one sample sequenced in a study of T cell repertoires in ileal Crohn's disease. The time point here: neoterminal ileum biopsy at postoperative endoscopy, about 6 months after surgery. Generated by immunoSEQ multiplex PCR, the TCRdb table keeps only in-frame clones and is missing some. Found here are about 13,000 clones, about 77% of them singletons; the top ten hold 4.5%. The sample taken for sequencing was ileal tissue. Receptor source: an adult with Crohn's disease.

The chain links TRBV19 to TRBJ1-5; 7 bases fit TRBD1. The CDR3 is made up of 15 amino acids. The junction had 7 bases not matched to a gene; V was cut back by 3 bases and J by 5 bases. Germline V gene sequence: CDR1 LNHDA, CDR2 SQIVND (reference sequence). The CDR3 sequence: CASSMRGRGDQPQHF. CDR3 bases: TGTGCCAGTAGTATGAGGGGGCGAGGGGATCAGCCCCAGCATTTT.

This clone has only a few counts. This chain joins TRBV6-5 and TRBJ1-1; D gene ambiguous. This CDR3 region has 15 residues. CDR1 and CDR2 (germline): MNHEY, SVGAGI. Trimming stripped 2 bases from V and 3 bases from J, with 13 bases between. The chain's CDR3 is CASSYGFRRDTEAFF. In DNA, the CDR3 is TGTGCCAGCAGTTACGGTTTCAGGCGGGACACTGAAGCTTTCTTT.

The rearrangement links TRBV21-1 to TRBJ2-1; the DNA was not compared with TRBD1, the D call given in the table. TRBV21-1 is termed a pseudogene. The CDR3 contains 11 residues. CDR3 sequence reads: CASSKTGFNFF. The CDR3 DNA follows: TGTGCCAGCAGCAAAACAGGGTTCAACTTCTTC.

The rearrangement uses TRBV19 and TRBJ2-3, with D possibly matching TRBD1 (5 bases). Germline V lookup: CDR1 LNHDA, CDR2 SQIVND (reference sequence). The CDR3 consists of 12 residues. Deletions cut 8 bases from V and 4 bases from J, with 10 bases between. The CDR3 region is CASGAGSDTQYF. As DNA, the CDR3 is TGTGCCAGTGGTGCAGGGTCAGATACGCAGTATTTT.

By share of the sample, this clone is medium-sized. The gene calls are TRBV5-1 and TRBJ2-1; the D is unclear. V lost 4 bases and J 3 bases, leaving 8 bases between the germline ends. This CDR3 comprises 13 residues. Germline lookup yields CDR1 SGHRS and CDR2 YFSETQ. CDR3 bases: TGCGCCAGCAGCCTTCTAAACTACAATGAGCAGTTCTTC. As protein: CASSLLNYNEQFF.

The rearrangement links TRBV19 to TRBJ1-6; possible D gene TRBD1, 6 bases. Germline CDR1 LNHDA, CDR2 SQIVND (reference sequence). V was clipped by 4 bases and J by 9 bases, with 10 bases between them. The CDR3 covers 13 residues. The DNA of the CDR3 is TGTGCCAGTAGTACAGGGGCGCCTTCACCCCTCCACTTT. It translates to CASSTGAPSPLHF.

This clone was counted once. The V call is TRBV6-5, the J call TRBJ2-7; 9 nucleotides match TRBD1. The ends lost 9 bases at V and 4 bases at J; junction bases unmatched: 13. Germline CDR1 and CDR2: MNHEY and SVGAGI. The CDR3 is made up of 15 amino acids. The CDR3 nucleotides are TGTGCCAGTGGCACGGGGGGACAGGGTGGGTACGAGCAGTACTTC. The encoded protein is CASGTGGQGGYEQYF.

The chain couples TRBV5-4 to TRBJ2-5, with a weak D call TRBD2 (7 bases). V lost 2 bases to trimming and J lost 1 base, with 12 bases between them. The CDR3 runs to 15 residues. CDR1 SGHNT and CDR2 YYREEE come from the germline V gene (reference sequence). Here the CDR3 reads CASSLGGVFQETQYF. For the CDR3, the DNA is TGTGCCAGCAGCTTAGGGGGGGTATTCCAAGAGACCCAGTACTTC.

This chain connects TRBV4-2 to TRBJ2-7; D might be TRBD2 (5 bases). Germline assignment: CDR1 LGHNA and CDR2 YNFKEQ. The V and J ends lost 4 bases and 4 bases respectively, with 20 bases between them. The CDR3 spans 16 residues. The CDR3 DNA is TGTGCCAGCAGCCTAAGAGGCTTGGACTTACAATACGAGCAGTACTTC. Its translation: CASSLRGLDLQYEQYF.

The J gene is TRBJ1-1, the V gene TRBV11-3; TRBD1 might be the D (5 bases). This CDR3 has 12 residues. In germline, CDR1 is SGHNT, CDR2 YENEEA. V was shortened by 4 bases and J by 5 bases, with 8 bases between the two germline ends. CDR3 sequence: CASSSQETEAFF. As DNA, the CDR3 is TGTGCCAGCAGCTCACAGGAAACTGAAGCTTTCTTT.

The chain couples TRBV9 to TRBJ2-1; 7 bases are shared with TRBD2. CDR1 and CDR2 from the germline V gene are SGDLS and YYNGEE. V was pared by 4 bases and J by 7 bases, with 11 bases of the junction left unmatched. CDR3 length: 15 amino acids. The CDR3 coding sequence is TGTGCCAGCAGCTATCGGACCGGGGGGTGGAATGAGCAGTTCTTC. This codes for CASSYRTGGWNEQFF.

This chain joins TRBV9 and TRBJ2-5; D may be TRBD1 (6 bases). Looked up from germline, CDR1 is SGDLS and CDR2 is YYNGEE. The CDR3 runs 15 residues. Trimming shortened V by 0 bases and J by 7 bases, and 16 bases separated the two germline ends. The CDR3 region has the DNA TGTGCCAGCAGCGTAGCAGTACAGGGTCACGGGACCCAGTACTTC. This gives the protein CASSVAVQGHGTQYF. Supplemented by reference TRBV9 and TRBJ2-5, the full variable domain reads DSGVTQTPKHLITATGQRVTLRCSPRSGDLSVYWYQQSLDQGLQFLIQYYNGEERAKGNILERFSAQQFPDLHSELNLSSLELGDSALYFCASSVAVQGHGTQYFGPGTRLLVL.

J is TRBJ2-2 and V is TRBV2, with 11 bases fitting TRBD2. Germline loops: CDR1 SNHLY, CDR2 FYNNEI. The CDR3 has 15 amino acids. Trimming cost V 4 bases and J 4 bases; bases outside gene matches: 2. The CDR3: CASSASGGPTGELFF. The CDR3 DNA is TGTGCCAGCAGTGCTAGCGGGGGGCCCACCGGGGAGCTGTTTTTT. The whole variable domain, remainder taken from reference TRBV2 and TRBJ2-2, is EPEVTQTPSHQVTQMGQEVILRCVPISNHLYFYWYRQILGQKVEFLVSFYNNEISEKSEIFDDQFSVERPDGSNFTLKIRSTKLEDSAMYFCASSASGGPTGELFFGEGSRLTVL.

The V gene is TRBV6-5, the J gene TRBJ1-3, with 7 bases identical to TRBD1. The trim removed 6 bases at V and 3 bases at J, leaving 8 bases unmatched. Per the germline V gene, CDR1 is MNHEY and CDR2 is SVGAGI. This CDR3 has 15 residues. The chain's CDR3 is CASSRDRAGGNTIYF. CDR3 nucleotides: TGTGCCAGCAGCCGCGACAGGGCGGGTGGAAACACCATATATTTT.

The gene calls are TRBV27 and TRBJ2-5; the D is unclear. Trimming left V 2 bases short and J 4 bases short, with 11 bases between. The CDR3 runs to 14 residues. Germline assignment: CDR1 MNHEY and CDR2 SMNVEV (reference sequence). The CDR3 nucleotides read TGTGCCAGCAGTTTACTAAGGCCGGGAGAGACCCAGTACTTC. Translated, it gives CASSLLRPGETQYF.

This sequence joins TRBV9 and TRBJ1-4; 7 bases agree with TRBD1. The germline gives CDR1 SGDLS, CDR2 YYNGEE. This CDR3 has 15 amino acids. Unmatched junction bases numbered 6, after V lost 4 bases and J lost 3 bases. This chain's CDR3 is CASSTTGTANEKLFF. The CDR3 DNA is TGTGCCAGCAGCACTACCGGGACAGCTAATGAAAAACTGTTTTTT.

The CDR3 sequence: CASSSTLTGGNQPQHF. CDR3 DNA: TGTGCCAGCAGCTCGACGCTGACAGGGGGGAATCAGCCCCAGCATTTT. The chain combines TRBV7-9 with TRBJ1-5; 9 bases map to TRBD1. Trimming removed 4 bases from V and 4 bases from J; junction bases left unmatched: 8. Germline CDR1 is SEHNR and CDR2 is FQNEAQ (reference sequence). The CDR3 length is 16 residues.

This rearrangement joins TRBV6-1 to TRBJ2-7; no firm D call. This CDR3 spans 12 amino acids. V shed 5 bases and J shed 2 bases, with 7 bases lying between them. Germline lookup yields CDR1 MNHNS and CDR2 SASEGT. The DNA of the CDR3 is TGTGCCAGCAGTATAGTACCCTACGAGCAGTACTTC. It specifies CASSIVPYEQYF.

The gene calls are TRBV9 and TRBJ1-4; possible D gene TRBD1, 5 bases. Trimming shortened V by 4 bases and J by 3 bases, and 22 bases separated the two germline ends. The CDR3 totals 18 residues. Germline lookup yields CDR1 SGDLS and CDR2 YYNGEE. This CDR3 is CASSPRPPQGGPNEKLFF. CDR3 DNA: TGTGCCAGCAGCCCCCGCCCGCCTCAGGGAGGGCCTAATGAAAAACTGTTTTTT.

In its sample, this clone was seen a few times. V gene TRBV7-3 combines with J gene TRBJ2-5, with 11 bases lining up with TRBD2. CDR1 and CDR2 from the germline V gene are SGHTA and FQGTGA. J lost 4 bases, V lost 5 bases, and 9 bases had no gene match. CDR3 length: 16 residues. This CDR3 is CASSPGGLAGGETQYF. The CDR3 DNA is TGTGCCAGCAGCCCGGGAGGGCTAGCGGGAGGAGAGACCCAGTACTTC. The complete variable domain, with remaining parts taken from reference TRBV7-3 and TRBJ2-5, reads GAGVSQTPSNKVTEKGKYVELRCDPISGHTALYWYRQSLGQGPEFLIYFQGTGAADDSGLPNDRFFAVRPEGSVSTLKIQRTERGDSAVYLCASSPGGLAGGETQYFGPGTRLLVL.

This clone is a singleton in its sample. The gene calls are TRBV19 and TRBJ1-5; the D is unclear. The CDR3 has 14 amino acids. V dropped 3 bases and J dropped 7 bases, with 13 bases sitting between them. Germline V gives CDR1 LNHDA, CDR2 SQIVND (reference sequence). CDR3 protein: CASSMRGYGQPQHF. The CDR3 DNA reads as TGTGCCAGTAGTATGAGAGGGTATGGGCAGCCCCAGCATTTT.

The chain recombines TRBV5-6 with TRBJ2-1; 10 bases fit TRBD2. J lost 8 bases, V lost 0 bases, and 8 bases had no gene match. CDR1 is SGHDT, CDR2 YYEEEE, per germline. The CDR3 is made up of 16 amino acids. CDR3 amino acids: CASSLDRLAGAHEQFF. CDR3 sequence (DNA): TGTGCCAGCAGCTTGGATCGGCTAGCGGGGGCCCATGAGCAGTTCTTC. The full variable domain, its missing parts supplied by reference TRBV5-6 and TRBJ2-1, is DAGVTQSPTHLIKTRGQQVTLRCSPKSGHDTVSWYQQALGQGPQFIFQYYEEEERQRGNFPDRFSGHQFPNYSSELNVNALLLGDSALYLCASSLDRLAGAHEQFFGPGTRLTVL.

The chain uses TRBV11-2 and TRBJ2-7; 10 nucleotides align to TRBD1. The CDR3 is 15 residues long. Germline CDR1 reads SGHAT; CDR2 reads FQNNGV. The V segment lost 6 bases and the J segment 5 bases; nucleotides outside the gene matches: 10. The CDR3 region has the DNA TGTGCCAGCAGTTGGCCGGGACAGGGGCAGCACGAGCAGTACTTC. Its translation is CASSWPGQGQHEQYF.

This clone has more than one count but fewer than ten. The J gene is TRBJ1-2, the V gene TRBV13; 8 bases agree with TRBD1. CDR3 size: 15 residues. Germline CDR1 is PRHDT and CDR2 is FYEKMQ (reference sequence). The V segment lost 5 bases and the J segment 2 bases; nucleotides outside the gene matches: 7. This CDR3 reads CASSHRDRPNYGYTF. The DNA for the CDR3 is TGTGCCAGCAGCCACCGGGACAGGCCGAACTATGGCTACACCTTC.

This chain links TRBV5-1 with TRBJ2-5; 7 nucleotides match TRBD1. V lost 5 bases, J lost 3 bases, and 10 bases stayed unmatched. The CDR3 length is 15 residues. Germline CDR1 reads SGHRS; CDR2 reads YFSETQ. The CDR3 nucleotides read TGCGCCAGCAGTCCAAACACAGGGGAGAAAGAGACCCAGTACTTC. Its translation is CASSPNTGEKETQYF.